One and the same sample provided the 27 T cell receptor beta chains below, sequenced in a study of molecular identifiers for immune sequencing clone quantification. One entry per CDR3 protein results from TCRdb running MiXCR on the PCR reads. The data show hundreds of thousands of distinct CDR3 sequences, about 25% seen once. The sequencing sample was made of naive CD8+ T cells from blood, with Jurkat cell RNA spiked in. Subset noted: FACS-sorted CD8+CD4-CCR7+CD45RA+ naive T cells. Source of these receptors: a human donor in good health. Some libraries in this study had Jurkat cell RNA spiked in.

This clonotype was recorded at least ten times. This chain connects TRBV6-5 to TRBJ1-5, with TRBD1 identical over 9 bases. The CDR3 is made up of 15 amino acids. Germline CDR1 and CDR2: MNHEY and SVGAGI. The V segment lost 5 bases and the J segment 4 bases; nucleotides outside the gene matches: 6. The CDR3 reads CASSPGTGRNQPQHF. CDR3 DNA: TGTGCCAGCAGTCCCGGGACAGGGAGAAATCAGCCCCAGCATTTT.

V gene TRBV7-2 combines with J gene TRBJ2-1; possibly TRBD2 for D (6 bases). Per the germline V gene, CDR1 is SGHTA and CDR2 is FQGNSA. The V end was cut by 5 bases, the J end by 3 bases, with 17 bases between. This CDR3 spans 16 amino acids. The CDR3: CASSPGMAGIYNEQFF. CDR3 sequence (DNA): TGTGCCAGCAGCCCCGGCATGGCGGGAATCTACAATGAGCAGTTCTTC.

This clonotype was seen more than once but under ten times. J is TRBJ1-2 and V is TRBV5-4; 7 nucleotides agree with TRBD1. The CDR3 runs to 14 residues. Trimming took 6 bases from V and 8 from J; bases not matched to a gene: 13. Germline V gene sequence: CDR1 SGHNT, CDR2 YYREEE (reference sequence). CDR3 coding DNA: TGTGCCAGCACAAGTTCGACAGGGCCGTGGGGCTACACCTTC. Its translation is CASTSSTGPWGYTF. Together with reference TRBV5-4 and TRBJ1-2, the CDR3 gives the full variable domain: ETGVTQSPTHLIKTRGQQVTLRCSSQSGHNTVSWYQQALGQGPQFIFQYYREEENGRGNFPPRFSGLQFPNYSSELNVNALELDDSALYLCASTSSTGPWGYTFGSGTRLTVV.

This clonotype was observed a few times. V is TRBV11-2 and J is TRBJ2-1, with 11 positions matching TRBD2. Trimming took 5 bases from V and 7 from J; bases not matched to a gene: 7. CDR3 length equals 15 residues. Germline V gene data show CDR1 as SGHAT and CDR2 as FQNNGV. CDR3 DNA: TGTGCCAGCAGCCTGGGACTAGCGGTAGAAAATGAGCAGTTCTTC. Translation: CASSLGLAVENEQFF.

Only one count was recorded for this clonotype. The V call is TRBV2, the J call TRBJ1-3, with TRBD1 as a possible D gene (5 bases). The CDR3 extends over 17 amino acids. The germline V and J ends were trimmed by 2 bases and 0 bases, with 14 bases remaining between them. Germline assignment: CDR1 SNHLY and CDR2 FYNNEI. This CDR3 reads CASSEFSGYSSGNTIYF. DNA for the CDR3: TGTGCCAGCAGTGAATTTTCAGGGTACAGCTCTGGAAACACCATATATTTT.

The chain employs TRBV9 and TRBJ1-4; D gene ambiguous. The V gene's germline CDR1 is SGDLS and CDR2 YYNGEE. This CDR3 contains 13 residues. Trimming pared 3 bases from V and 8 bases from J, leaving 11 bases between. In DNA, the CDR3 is TGTGCCAGCAGCGGGACCGACGAGGAAAAACTGTTTTTT. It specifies CASSGTDEEKLFF.

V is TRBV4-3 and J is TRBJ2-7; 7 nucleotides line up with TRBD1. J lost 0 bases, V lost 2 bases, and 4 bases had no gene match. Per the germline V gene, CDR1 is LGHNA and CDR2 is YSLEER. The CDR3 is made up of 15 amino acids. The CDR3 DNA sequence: TGCGCCAGCAGCCAAACCCGGGACAGCTCCTACGAGCAGTACTTC. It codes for CASSQTRDSSYEQYF.

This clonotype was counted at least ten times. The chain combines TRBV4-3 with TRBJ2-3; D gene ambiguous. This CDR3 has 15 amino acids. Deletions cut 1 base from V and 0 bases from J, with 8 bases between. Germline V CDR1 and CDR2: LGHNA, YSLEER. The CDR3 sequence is CASSQGQISTDTQYF. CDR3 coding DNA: TGCGCCAGCAGCCAAGGGCAGATTAGCACAGATACGCAGTATTTT.

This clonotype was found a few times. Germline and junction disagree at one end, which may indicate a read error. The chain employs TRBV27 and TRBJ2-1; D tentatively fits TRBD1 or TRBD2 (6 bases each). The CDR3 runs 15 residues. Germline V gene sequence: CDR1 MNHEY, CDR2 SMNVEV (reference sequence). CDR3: CASSLSGGPYDEQFF. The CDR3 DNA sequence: TGTGCCAGCAGTTTATCGGGGGGCCCCTACGATGAGCAGTTCTTC.

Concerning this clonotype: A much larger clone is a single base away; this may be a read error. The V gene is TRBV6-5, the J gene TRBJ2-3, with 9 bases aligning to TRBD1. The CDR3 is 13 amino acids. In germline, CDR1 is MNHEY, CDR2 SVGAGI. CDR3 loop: CASRYFRTGAQYF. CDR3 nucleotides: TGTGCCAGCAGATACTTTAGGACAGGGGCCCAGTATTTT.

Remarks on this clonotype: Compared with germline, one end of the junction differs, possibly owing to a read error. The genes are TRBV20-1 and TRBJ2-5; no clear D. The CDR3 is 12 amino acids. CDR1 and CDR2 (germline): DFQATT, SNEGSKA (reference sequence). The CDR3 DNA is TGCAGTGCTAGCACAGACCAAAAGACCCAGTACTTC. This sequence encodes CSASTDQKTQYF.

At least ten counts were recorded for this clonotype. The CDR3 DNA is TGTGCCTCGGAAGGGGCAGGACAAAACACTGAAGCTTTCTTT. It codes for CASEGAGQNTEAFF. This rearrangement joins TRBV30 to TRBJ1-1; possibly TRBD1 for D (5 bases). Germline loops: CDR1 GTSNPN, CDR2 SVGIG (reference sequence). The CDR3 sequence is 14 residues long. V was trimmed by 7 bases and J by 2 bases, leaving 17 bases between them.

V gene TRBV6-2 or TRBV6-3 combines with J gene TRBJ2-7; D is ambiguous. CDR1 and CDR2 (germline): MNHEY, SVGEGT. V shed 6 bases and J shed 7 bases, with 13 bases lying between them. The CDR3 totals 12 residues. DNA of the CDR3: TGTGCCAGCAGCACGCCGGCCTGGGAGCAGTACTTC. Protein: CASSTPAWEQYF.

CDR3: CATKPGQGFYEQYF. CDR3 in DNA: TGTGCCACCAAACCGGGACAGGGATTCTACGAGCAGTACTTC. The chain links TRBV27 to TRBJ2-7; 9 nucleotides agree with TRBD1. The trim removed 10 bases at V and 3 bases at J, leaving 10 bases unmatched. Germline assignment: CDR1 MNHEY and CDR2 SMNVEV (reference sequence). The CDR3 spans 14 residues.

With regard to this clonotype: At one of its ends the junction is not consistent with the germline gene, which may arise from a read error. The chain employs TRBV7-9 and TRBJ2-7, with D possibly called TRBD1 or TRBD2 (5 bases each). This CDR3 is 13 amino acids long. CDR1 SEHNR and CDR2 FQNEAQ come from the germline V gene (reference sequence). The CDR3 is CAGSLGQGDEQYF. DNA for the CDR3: TGTGCCGGCAGCTTAGGCCAGGGAGACGAGCAGTACTTC.

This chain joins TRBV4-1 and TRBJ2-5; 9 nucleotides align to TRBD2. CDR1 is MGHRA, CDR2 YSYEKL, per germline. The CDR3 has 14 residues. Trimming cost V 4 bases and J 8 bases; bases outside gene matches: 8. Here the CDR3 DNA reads TGCGCCAGCAGCCTGACTAGCGGCAGTGGAACCCAGTACTTC. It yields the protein CASSLTSGSGTQYF.

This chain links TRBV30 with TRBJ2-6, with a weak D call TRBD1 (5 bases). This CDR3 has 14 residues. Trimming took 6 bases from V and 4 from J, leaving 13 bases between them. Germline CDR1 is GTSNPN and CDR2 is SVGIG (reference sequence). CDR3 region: CACSQGSGANVLTF. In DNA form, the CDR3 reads TGTGCCTGTTCGCAGGGCAGCGGGGCCAACGTCCTGACTTTC. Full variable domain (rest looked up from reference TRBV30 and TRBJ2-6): SQTIHQWPATLVQPVGSPLSLECTVEGTSNPNLYWYRQAAGRGLQLLFYSVGIGQISSEVPQNLSASRPQDRQFILSSKKLLLSDSGFYLCACSQGSGANVLTFGAGSRLTVL.

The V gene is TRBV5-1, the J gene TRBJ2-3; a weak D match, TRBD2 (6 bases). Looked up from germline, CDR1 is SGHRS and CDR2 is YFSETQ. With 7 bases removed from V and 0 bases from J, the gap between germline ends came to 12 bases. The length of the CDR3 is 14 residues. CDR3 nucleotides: TGCGCCAGCGGACTATTCACTAGCACAGATACGCAGTATTTT. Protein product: CASGLFTSTDTQYF.

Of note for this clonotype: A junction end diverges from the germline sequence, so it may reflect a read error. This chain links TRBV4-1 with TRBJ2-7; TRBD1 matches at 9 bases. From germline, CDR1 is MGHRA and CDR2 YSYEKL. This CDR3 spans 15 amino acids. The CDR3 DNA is TGCGCCAGCAGCCGAGAAAGACAGGGGGGCTACGGGCAGTACTTC. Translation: CASSRERQGGYGQYF.

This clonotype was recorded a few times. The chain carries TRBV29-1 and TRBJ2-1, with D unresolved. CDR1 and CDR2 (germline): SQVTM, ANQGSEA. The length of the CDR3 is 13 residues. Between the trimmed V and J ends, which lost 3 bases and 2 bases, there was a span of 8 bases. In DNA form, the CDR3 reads TGCAGCGTTGACACCTCCCCCTACAATGAGCAGTTCTTC. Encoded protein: CSVDTSPYNEQFF.

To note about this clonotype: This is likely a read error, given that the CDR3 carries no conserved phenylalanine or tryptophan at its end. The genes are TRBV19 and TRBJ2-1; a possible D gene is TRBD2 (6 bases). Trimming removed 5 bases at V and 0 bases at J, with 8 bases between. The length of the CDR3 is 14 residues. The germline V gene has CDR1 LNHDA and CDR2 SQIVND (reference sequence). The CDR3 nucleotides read TGTGCCAGTAGTCCGGGGGACTCCTACAATGAGCAGTTCTCC. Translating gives CASSPGDSYNEQFS.

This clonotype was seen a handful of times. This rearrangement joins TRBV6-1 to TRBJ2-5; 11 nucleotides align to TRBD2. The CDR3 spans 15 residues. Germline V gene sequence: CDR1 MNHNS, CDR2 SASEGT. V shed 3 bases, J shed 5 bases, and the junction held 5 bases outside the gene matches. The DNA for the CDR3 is TGTGCCAGCAGTGAGACTAGCGGGACCCGGGAGACCCAGTACTTC. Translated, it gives CASSETSGTRETQYF.

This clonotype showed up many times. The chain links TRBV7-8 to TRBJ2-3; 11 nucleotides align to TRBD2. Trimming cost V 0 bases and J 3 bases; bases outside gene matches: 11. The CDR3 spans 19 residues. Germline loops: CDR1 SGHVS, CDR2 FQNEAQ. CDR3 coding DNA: TGTGCCAGCAGCTTAGCGCGTAGCGGGGGGGCCGCGTGGACAGATACGCAGTATTTT. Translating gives CASSLARSGGAAWTDTQYF.

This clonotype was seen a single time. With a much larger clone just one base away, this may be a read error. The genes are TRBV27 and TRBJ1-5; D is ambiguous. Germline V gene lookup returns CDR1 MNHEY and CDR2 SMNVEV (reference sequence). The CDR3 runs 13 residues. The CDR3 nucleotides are TGTGCCAGCAGTCCGTGGGCTTTTCAGCCCCAGCAGTTT. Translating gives CASSPWAFQPQQF.

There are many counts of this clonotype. The CDR3 protein is CASSLLAGGPSPDTQYF. The CDR3 DNA reads as TGTGCCAGCAGTTTACTAGCGGGGGGGCCTTCTCCAGATACGCAGTATTTT. The rearrangement uses TRBV28 and TRBJ2-3; 12 bases align to TRBD2. The CDR3 contains 17 residues. CDR1 and CDR2 from the germline V gene are MDHEN and SYDVKM. V dropped 2 bases and J dropped 4; count of bases not matched to a gene: 7. Looking up the rest from reference TRBV28 and TRBJ2-3 gives the full variable domain: DVKVTQSSRYLVKRTGEKVFLECVQDMDHENMFWYRQDPGLGLRLIYFSYDVKMKEKGDIPEGYSVSREKKERFSLILESASTNQTSMYLCASSLLAGGPSPDTQYFGPGTRLTVL.

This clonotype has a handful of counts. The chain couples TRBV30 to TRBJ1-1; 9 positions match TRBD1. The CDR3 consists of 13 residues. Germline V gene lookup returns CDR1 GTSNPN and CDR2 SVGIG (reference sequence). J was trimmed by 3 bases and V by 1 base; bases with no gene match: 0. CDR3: CAWSGTGDTEAFF. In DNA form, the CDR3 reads TGTGCCTGGAGTGGGACAGGGGACACTGAAGCTTTCTTT. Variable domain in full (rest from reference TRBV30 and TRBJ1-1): SQTIHQWPATLVQPVGSPLSLECTVEGTSNPNLYWYRQAAGRGLQLLFYSVGIGQISSEVPQNLSASRPQDRQFILSSKKLLLSDSGFYLCAWSGTGDTEAFFGQGTRLTVV.

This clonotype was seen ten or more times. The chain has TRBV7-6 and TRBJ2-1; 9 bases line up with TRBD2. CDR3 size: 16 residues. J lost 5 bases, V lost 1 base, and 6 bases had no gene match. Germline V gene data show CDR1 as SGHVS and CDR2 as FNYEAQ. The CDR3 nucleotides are TGTGCCAGCAGCTTAGTTGGCGGGAGGGCCCACAATGAGCAGTTCTTC. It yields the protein CASSLVGGRAHNEQFF.